The 32 T cell receptor beta chains below were found in one sample sequenced in a study of CD8 T cells in Susac syndrome. The RNA input was roughly 0.5 to 1 ug, and it was reverse transcribed with random hexamers. From the immunoSEQ multiplex PCR reads, TCRdb called clonotypes with MiXCR, one entry per CDR3 protein. Here the sample spans some 200,000 distinct CDR3 sequences, around 96% being singletons. The material sequenced was CD4+ T cells from PBMCs. These TCRs come from a human donor with multiple sclerosis.

CDR3 region: CASSPQGWVYGYTF. As DNA, the CDR3 is TGTGCCAGCAGCCCCCAGGGGTGGGTCTATGGCTACACCTTC. This chain links TRBV9 with TRBJ1-2, with D possibly being TRBD1 (6 bases). Germline lookup yields CDR1 SGDLS and CDR2 YYNGEE. The CDR3 spans 14 residues. Trimming shortened V by 4 bases and J by 4 bases, and 14 bases separated the two germline ends.

The rearrangement links TRBV30 to TRBJ2-3; possibly TRBD2 for D (6 bases). Germline V gene lookup returns CDR1 GTSNPN and CDR2 SVGIG (reference sequence). V dropped 3 bases and J dropped 0 bases, with 16 bases sitting between them. The CDR3 covers 16 residues. The CDR3 bases are TGTGCCTGGAGCAATACACTAGCAGCTAGCACAGATACGCAGTATTTT. Encoded protein: CAWSNTLAASTDTQYF.

The V call is TRBV15, the J call TRBJ2-7; D not certain. The CDR3 covers 15 residues. The ends were cut back, 3 bases at V and 7 bases at J, with 19 bases in the middle. Germline CDR1 reads LNHNV; CDR2 reads YYDKDF (reference sequence). The CDR3 DNA is TGTGCCACCAGCAGGAGACCGGGCCTCGAAGGGGAGCAGTACTTC. Translation: CATSRRPGLEGEQYF.

J is TRBJ2-7 and V is TRBV3-1, with D unclear. The V and J ends lost 2 bases and 0 bases respectively, with 8 bases between them. Germline values: CDR1 LGHDT, CDR2 YNNKEL (reference sequence). The CDR3 has 14 amino acids. The CDR3 region is CASSQQAFSYEQYF. The CDR3 region has the DNA TGTGCCAGCAGCCAACAAGCGTTCTCCTACGAGCAGTACTTC.

This chain links TRBV9 with TRBJ2-1; 7 bases match TRBD2. CDR3 size: 15 residues. Germline V gene lookup returns CDR1 SGDLS and CDR2 YYNGEE. V dropped 0 bases and J dropped 9; count of bases not matched to a gene: 9. The CDR3 DNA is TGTGCCAGCAGCGTAGGGGTAGCGGGCCGTACTGAGCAGTTCTTC. Its translation is CASSVGVAGRTEQFF.

The chain joins TRBV4-2 to TRBJ1-5; D not certain. Germline V gene data show CDR1 as LGHNA and CDR2 as YNFKEQ. The V end lost 1 base, the J end lost 2 bases, and 15 bases lay between the germline ends. The CDR3 runs 17 residues. The CDR3 sequence is CASSQVTVPRGNQPQHF. The CDR3 DNA sequence: TGTGCCAGCAGCCAAGTGACGGTCCCACGGGGCAATCAGCCCCAGCATTTT.

V and J are TRBV29-1 and TRBJ2-7, with D hard to call. Per the germline V gene, CDR1 is SQVTM and CDR2 is ANQGSEA. V gave up 4 bases and J gave up 7 bases, with 11 bases separating them. The CDR3 extends over 11 amino acids. The CDR3 is CSVGIYVEQYF. The CDR3 DNA reads TGCAGCGTTGGGATCTACGTTGAGCAGTACTTC.

The rearrangement links TRBV20-1 to TRBJ2-5; D may correspond to TRBD1 or TRBD2 (5 bases each). V was shortened by 5 bases and J by 3 bases, with 16 bases between the two germline ends. The CDR3 has 14 residues. Germline values: CDR1 DFQATT, CDR2 SNEGSKA (reference sequence). The CDR3 loop is CSAALRDGKETQYF. In nucleotides, the CDR3 is TGCAGTGCTGCCCTCCGGGACGGCAAAGAGACCCAGTACTTC.

CDR3 nucleotide sequence: TGCAGTGCTAGCTTGGGACTAGCGGGTTACACAGATACGCAGTATTTT. Its translation: CSASLGLAGYTDTQYF. The rearrangement uses TRBV20-1 and TRBJ2-3; 12 positions agree with TRBD2. Losses at the gene ends were 3 bases for V and 2 bases for J; bases not matched to a gene: 6. CDR1 is DFQATT, CDR2 SNEGSKA, per germline (reference sequence). The CDR3 spans 16 residues.

This chain uses TRBV29-1 with TRBJ2-7, with D possibly matching TRBD1 (5 bases). This CDR3 region has 11 residues. CDR1 SQVTM and CDR2 ANQGSEA come from the germline V gene. With 6 bases removed from V and 3 bases from J, the gap between germline ends came to 9 bases. The CDR3 DNA is TGCAGCGTACGCAGGGACTACGAGCAGTACTTC. It yields the protein CSVRRDYEQYF.

The chain uses TRBV12-3 or TRBV12-4 and TRBJ1-5; D call uncertain. This CDR3 region has 13 residues. V dropped 3 bases and J dropped 5 bases, with 8 bases sitting between them. The CDR3 loop reads CASSFNRYQPQHF. In nucleotides, the CDR3 is TGTGCCAGCAGTTTCAACAGATATCAGCCCCAGCATTTT.

This chain joins TRBV29-1 and TRBJ2-3; 9 bases agree with TRBD1. V dropped 5 bases and J dropped 5; count of bases not matched to a gene: 5. Germline lookup yields CDR1 SQVTM and CDR2 ANQGSEA. CDR3 length: 13 residues. The DNA of the CDR3 is TGCAGCGTTAGGACAGGGGCTGGAGATACGCAGTATTTT. It specifies CSVRTGAGDTQYF.

The genes are TRBV6-5 and TRBJ2-7, with D maybe TRBD1 (5 bases). Germline V lookup: CDR1 MNHEY, CDR2 SVGAGI. The CDR3 extends over 13 amino acids. The germline V and J ends were trimmed by 6 bases and 2 bases, with 11 bases remaining between them. CDR3 DNA sequence: TGTGCCAGCAGACTGACAGACGCCTACGAGCAGTACTTC. Protein: CASRLTDAYEQYF.

This chain uses TRBV7-9 with TRBJ2-1; D possibly uses TRBD1 or TRBD2 (5 bases each). V lost 2 bases to trimming and J lost 5 bases, with 13 bases between them. Germline CDR1 reads SEHNR; CDR2 reads FQNEAQ (reference sequence). The CDR3 is made up of 15 amino acids. The CDR3 spells CASSLFGAVDNEQFF. CDR3 coding DNA: TGTGCCAGCAGCTTATTCGGGGCGGTTGACAATGAGCAGTTCTTC.

The rearrangement joins TRBV9 to TRBJ1-1; D ambiguous. The germline V and J ends were trimmed by 4 bases and 7 bases, with 14 bases remaining between them. This CDR3 has 13 residues. Germline V gene sequence: CDR1 SGDLS, CDR2 YYNGEE. In DNA, the CDR3 is TGTGCCAGCAGCATCCAGTCCGCAGGTGAAGCTTTCTTT. It specifies CASSIQSAGEAFF.

V usage is TRBV29-1 and J usage is TRBJ2-7; D remains ambiguous. V dropped 6 bases and J dropped 7 bases, with 13 bases sitting between them. Germline V lookup: CDR1 SQVTM, CDR2 ANQGSEA. This CDR3 is 11 amino acids long. The DNA for the CDR3 is TGCAGCGTCCGAATGTCCCGGGAGCAGTACTTC. Translated, it gives CSVRMSREQYF.

This rearrangement joins TRBV11-2 to TRBJ2-5, with D possibly matching TRBD1 (6 bases). Looked up from germline, CDR1 is SGHAT and CDR2 is FQNNGV. V was clipped by 2 bases and J by 2 bases, with 15 bases between them. The CDR3 is 16 amino acids. The DNA for the CDR3 is TGTGCCAGCAGCTTAACTCCATGGACAGTTCAAGAGACCCAGTACTTC. This sequence encodes CASSLTPWTVQETQYF.

The chain is built from TRBV14 and TRBJ2-4; tentative D call: TRBD1 (5 bases). V lost 4 bases to trimming and J lost 4 bases, with 11 bases between them. Germline V gene data show CDR1 as SGHDN and CDR2 as FVKESK. The CDR3 is 14 amino acids. The CDR3 loop reads CASSPRQLKNIQYF. For the CDR3, the DNA is TGTGCCAGCAGCCCCAGACAGCTTAAAAACATTCAGTACTTC. Supplemented by reference TRBV14 and TRBJ2-4, the full variable domain reads EAGVTQFPSHSVIEKGQTVTLRCDPISGHDNLYWYRRVMGKEIKFLLHFVKESKQDESGMPNNRFLAERTGGTYSTLKVQPAELEDSGVYFCASSPRQLKNIQYFGAGTRLSVL.

The chain has TRBV9 and TRBJ2-7, with D uncertain. This CDR3 has 15 amino acids. Germline CDR1 and CDR2: SGDLS and YYNGEE. V shed 0 bases and J shed 3 bases, with 13 bases lying between them. In DNA, the CDR3 is TGTGCCAGCAGCGTAGACGTGAATCACGACTACGAGCAGTACTTC. This encodes CASSVDVNHDYEQYF.

The chain employs TRBV20-1 and TRBJ1-2; 7 bases align to TRBD1. Germline V CDR1 and CDR2: DFQATT, SNEGSKA (reference sequence). This CDR3 comprises 12 residues. Trimming cost V 5 bases and J 4 bases; bases outside gene matches: 4. CDR3 in DNA: TGCAGTGCTCGAGGACAGGTCTATGGCTACACCTTC. Translated: CSARGQVYGYTF.

The chain joins TRBV30 to TRBJ2-7; TRBD1 agrees at 7 bases. Unmatched junction bases numbered 13, after V lost 5 bases and J lost 6 bases. Germline V gene data show CDR1 as GTSNPN and CDR2 as SVGIG (reference sequence). The CDR3 runs 14 residues. CDR3 loop: CAWGARTGPVEQYF. The DNA for the CDR3 is TGTGCCTGGGGGGCCCGGACAGGACCCGTCGAGCAGTACTTC.

The chain combines TRBV29-1 with TRBJ2-1; weak D call: TRBD1 (6 bases). V lost 4 bases, J lost 0 bases, and 13 bases lay in between. CDR1 and CDR2 from the germline V gene are SQVTM and ANQGSEA. There are 15 residues in the CDR3. The CDR3 sequence: CSVGGLLSSYNEQFF. Written as DNA, the CDR3 is TGCAGCGTTGGGGGGCTCTTAAGCTCCTACAATGAGCAGTTCTTC.

CDR3 sequence (DNA): TGTGCCAGCAGACTGGGGGCAGGGGGCGCAGATACGCAGTATTTT. It encodes CASRLGAGGADTQYF. V is TRBV3-1 and J is TRBJ2-3, with 8 bases fitting TRBD1. V was pared by 6 bases and J by 4 bases, with 9 bases of the junction left unmatched. Germline V CDR1 and CDR2: LGHDT, YNNKEL (reference sequence). This CDR3 is built from 15 residues.

The CDR3 DNA sequence: TGTGCCAGCTCTAAAAGCCCGGCAGCGACAGATACGCAGTATTTT. The encoded protein is CASSKSPAATDTQYF. This chain connects TRBV3-1 to TRBJ2-3; no firm D call. Germline values: CDR1 LGHDT, CDR2 YNNKEL (reference sequence). V gave up 8 bases and J gave up 3 bases, with 18 bases separating them. The CDR3 extends over 15 amino acids.

This rearrangement joins TRBV20-1 to TRBJ1-4; TRBD1 aligns across 11 bases. The CDR3 runs to 15 residues. Germline loops: CDR1 DFQATT, CDR2 SNEGSKA (reference sequence). J was trimmed by 5 bases and V by 3 bases; bases with no gene match: 5. In nucleotides, the CDR3 is TGCAGTGCTAGCGCCTGGACAGGGGGCAATGAAAAACTGTTTTTT. Protein: CSASAWTGGNEKLFF.

The V gene is TRBV4-2, the J gene TRBJ1-5; D is uncertain. Per germline, CDR1 LGHNA and CDR2 YNFKEQ. There are 16 residues in the CDR3. Deletions cut 0 bases from V and 4 bases from J, with 13 bases between. The CDR3 here is CASSQDNGPTNQPQHF. The CDR3, as DNA: TGTGCCAGCAGCCAAGATAACGGTCCAACTAATCAGCCCCAGCATTTT.

The chain has TRBV12-3 or TRBV12-4 and TRBJ2-7; no definite D call. CDR3 length: 13 residues. The V gene lost 7 bases and the J gene lost 2 bases, with 12 bases spanning the gap. The DNA of the CDR3 is TGTGCCAGCACCACAGAACAACCCTACGAGCAGTACTTC. Protein sequence: CASTTEQPYEQYF.

This clonotype appeared once. This rearrangement joins TRBV3-1 to TRBJ2-1; 9 bases fit TRBD2. The germline CDR1 and CDR2 sequences are LGHDT and YNNKEL (reference sequence). J lost 6 bases, V lost 7 bases, and 7 bases had no gene match. This CDR3 contains 14 residues. Here the CDR3 DNA reads TGTGCCAGCACCGCTAGCGGGATTAGCAATGAGCAGTTCTTC. Amino acid sequence: CASTASGISNEQFF.

The rearrangement uses TRBV7-6 and TRBJ2-7; the match to TRBD1 covers 9 bases. The germline CDR1 and CDR2 sequences are SGHVS and FNYEAQ. Germline trimming cut 3 bases from V and 2 bases from J; bases unmatched to any gene: 2. The CDR3 is 14 residues long. CDR3 sequence reads: CASSFDRGTYEQYF. In DNA, the CDR3 is TGTGCCAGCAGCTTTGACAGGGGGACCTACGAGCAGTACTTC.

CDR3 sequence (DNA): TGTGCCAGCAGCCAGTCCATGCAGGTGAGCGAGCAGTACTTC. Its protein product is CASSQSMQVSEQYF. The chain combines TRBV3-1 with TRBJ2-7; D remains ambiguous. The germline gives CDR1 LGHDT, CDR2 YNNKEL (reference sequence). Trimming took off 3 bases at V and 6 bases at J, with 15 bases between the two ends. The CDR3 sequence is 14 residues long.

The V call is TRBV24-1, the J call TRBJ2-5; tentative D call: TRBD1 (6 bases). V lost 9 bases and J 3 bases, leaving 19 bases between the germline ends. The CDR3 runs 15 residues. Germline V lookup: CDR1 KGHDR, CDR2 SFDVKD. This CDR3 is CATATGTLVEETQYF. CDR3 in DNA: TGTGCCACCGCCACAGGGACCCTCGTCGAAGAGACCCAGTACTTC.

The V and J genes are TRBV6-2 or TRBV6-3 and TRBJ1-1; 8 nucleotides match TRBD1. From germline, CDR1 is MNHEY and CDR2 SVGEGT. CDR3 length equals 14 residues. Unmatched junction bases numbered 5, after V lost 6 bases and J lost 2 bases. The chain's CDR3 is CASRNRGRNTEAFF. DNA for the CDR3: TGTGCCAGCAGGAACAGGGGGAGAAACACTGAAGCTTTCTTT.